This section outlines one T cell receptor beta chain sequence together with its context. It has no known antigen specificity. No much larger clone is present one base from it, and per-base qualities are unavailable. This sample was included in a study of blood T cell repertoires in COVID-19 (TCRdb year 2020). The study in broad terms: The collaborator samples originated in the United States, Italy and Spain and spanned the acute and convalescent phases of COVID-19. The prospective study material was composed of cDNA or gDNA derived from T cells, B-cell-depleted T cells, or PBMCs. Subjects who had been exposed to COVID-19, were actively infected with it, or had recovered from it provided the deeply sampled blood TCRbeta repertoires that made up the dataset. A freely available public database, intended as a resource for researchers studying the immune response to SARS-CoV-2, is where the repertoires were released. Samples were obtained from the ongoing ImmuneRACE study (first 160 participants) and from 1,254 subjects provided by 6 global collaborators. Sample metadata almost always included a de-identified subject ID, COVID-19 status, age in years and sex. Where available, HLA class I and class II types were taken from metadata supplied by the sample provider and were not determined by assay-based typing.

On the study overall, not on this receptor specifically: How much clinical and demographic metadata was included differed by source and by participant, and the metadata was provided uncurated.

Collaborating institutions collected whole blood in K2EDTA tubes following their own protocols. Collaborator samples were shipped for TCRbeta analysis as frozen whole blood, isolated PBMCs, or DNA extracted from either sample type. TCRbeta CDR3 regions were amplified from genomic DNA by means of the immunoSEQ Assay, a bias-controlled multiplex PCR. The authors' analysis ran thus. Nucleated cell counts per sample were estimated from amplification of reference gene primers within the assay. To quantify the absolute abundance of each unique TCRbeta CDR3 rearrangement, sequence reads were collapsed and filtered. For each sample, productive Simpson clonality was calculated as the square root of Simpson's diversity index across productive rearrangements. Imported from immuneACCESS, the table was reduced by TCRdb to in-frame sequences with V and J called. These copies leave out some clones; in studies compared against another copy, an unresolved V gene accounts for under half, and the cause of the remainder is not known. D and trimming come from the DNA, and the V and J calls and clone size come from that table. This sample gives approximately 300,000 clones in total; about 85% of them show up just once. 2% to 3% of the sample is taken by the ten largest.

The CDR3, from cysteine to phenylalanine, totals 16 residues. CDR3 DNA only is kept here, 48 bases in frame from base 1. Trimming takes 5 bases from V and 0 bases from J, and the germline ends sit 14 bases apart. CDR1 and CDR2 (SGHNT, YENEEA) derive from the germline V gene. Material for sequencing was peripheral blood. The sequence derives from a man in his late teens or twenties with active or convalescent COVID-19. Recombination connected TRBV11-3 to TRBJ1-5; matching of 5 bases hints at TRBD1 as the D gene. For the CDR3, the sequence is CASSPQGRYSNQPQHF. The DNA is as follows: TGTGCCAGCAGCCCTCAGGGCAGATATAGCAATCAGCCCCAGCATTTT.